Below, 31 T cell receptor beta chains from the same sample are listed, as sequenced in a study of PD-L1 blockade in urothelial cancer. Some clones are missing from TCRdb's copy, which holds only in-frame ones; the method was immunoSEQ multiplex PCR. The table includes roughly 50,000 clones, around 79% detected once. Time point reported: pretreatment peripheral blood. Sequencing was performed on PBMCs, taken around atezolizumab (anti-PD-L1) treatment. Source of these receptors: a man in his 70s with urothelial cancer.

The chain recombines TRBV10-3 with TRBJ2-5; 15 positions agree with TRBD2. The germline V gene has CDR1 ENHRY and CDR2 SYGVKD. V shed 5 bases and J 2 bases; nucleotides not matched to a gene: 6. This CDR3 is built from 17 residues. CDR3 coding DNA: TGTGCCATCAGTCCGGGACTAGCGGGGGGCGCTCAAGAGACCCAGTACTTC. Its protein product is CAISPGLAGGAQETQYF.

The table lists this clone with a count of one. The chain couples TRBV28 to TRBJ2-7; 9 nucleotides align to TRBD1. The length of the CDR3 is 15 residues. J gave up 6 bases and V 2 bases, and 8 bases lay outside the gene matches. Germline values: CDR1 MDHEN, CDR2 SYDVKM. The CDR3 DNA reads as TGTGCCAGCAGTTTACCGGGACAGGGTAGGAGCGAGCAGTACTTC. Translated: CASSLPGQGRSEQYF.

V is TRBV29-1 and J is TRBJ1-1, with a weak D call TRBD1 (5 bases). Germline CDR1 reads SQVTM; CDR2 reads ANQGSEA. V lost 0 bases and J 1 base, leaving 18 bases between the germline ends. The CDR3 is 17 residues long. The CDR3 here is CSVEEARGSVSNTEAFF. As DNA, the CDR3 is TGCAGCGTTGAAGAAGCGCGGGGGAGTGTGTCGAACACTGAAGCTTTCTTT.

The chain employs TRBV9 and TRBJ1-2, with TRBD1 matching 9 bases. Germline-derived CDR1 and CDR2 are SGDLS and YYNGEE. This CDR3 comprises 14 residues. Trimming at V came to 7 bases and at J to 7 bases, leaving 11 bases not matched to a gene. DNA of the CDR3: TGTGCCAGCCAGACAGGGGGGGCGGGAGGTGGCTACACCTTC. Translating it yields CASQTGGAGGGYTF.

A few counts support this clone. The J gene is TRBJ2-7, the V gene TRBV12-5; 10 nucleotides line up with TRBD2. CDR3 size: 15 residues. Per germline, CDR1 LGHNT and CDR2 FRNRAP. V trimming: 0 bases; J trimming: 6 bases; junction bases outside the gene matches: 5. As DNA, the CDR3 is TGTGCTAGTGGTTTGGTACTAGGACTAGCGGCCGAGCAGTACTTC. The encoded protein is CASGLVLGLAAEQYF. Based on the CDR3 plus reference TRBV12-5 and TRBJ2-7, the full variable domain is DARVTQTPRHKVTEMGQEVTMRCQPILGHNTVFWYRQTMMQGLELLAYFRNRAPLDDSGMPKDRFSAEMPDATLATLKIQPSEPRDSAVYFCASGLVLGLAAEQYFGPGTRLTVT.

The V call is TRBV6-6, the J call TRBJ2-7; D ambiguous. The CDR3 has 13 amino acids. From germline, CDR1 is MNHNY and CDR2 SVGAGI (reference sequence). Trimming left V 4 bases short and J 4 bases short, with 11 bases between. CDR3 sequence (DNA): TGTGCCAGCAGTTTGAGTTTGTCTTACGAGCAGTACTTC. It translates to CASSLSLSYEQYF.

This chain connects TRBV5-6 to TRBJ1-5; D may be TRBD1 (6 bases). V was shortened by 2 bases and J by 4 bases, with 19 bases between the two germline ends. CDR3 size: 17 residues. Germline loops: CDR1 SGHDT, CDR2 YYEEEE. CDR3 amino acids: CASSFRRGGLYNQPQHF. CDR3 in DNA: TGTGCCAGCAGCTTTAGGAGAGGGGGACTATATAATCAGCCCCAGCATTTT.

DNA of the CDR3: TGTGCCAGCAGTGCCCGACAGGGAGATCAGAATGAGCAGTTCTTC. It is translated as CASSARQGDQNEQFF. The J gene is TRBJ2-1, the V gene TRBV6-1; TRBD1 aligns across 7 bases. Trimming at V came to 4 bases and at J to 7 bases, leaving 10 bases not matched to a gene. CDR1 is MNHNS and CDR2 is SASEGT in the germline V gene. The length of the CDR3 is 15 residues.

This clone was seen more than once but under ten times. The chain joins TRBV7-2 to TRBJ1-6; 10 bases are shared with TRBD1. V was clipped by 5 bases and J by 8 bases; unmatched bases: 6. This CDR3 spans 15 amino acids. The germline V gene has CDR1 SGHTA and CDR2 FQGNSA. In nucleotides, the CDR3 is TGTGCCAGCAGCCCGACAGGGGGCCGAGATTCACCCCTCCACTTT. Protein sequence: CASSPTGGRDSPLHF.

The J gene is TRBJ2-1, the V gene TRBV28; possibly TRBD1 for D (6 bases). Looked up from germline, CDR1 is MDHEN and CDR2 is SYDVKM. The CDR3 consists of 16 residues. V was clipped by 5 bases and J by 2 bases, with 16 bases between them. CDR3 amino acids: CASSPWTVTAYNEQFF. DNA for the CDR3: TGTGCCAGCAGTCCATGGACAGTGACTGCCTACAATGAGCAGTTCTTC.

The CDR3 loop reads CASSQAGTGVQNGYTF. DNA of the CDR3: TGTGCCAGCAGCCAAGCTGGGACAGGGGTTCAGAATGGCTACACCTTC. The chain is built from TRBV14 and TRBJ1-2, with 10 positions matching TRBD1. This CDR3 spans 16 amino acids. V shed 1 base and J 6 bases; nucleotides not matched to a gene: 8. The germline V gene has CDR1 SGHDN and CDR2 FVKESK.

The chain recombines TRBV7-6 with TRBJ2-6, with D uncertain. Germline CDR1 is SGHVS and CDR2 is FNYEAQ. The CDR3 length is 16 residues. V was cut by 5 bases and J by 0 bases, with 11 bases left in between. CDR3 DNA sequence: TGTGCCAGCAGCCCTACCCCAAGCTCTGGGGCCAACGTCCTGACTTTC. Amino acids: CASSPTPSSGANVLTF.

The rearrangement links TRBV28 to TRBJ2-1; 7 bases agree with TRBD1. The V and J ends lost 6 bases and 8 bases, in that order; junction bases with no gene match: 10. Per the germline V gene, CDR1 is MDHEN and CDR2 is SYDVKM. The CDR3 totals 14 residues. CDR3 coding DNA: TGTGCCAGCAGCCGGCGACAGGGTGGGGATGAGCAGTTCTTC. Residues: CASSRRQGGDEQFF.

This clone has just one count. This chain uses TRBV28 with TRBJ2-5; D possibly corresponds to TRBD1 (6 bases). CDR1 is MDHEN, CDR2 SYDVKM, per germline. V lost 1 base and J 4 bases, leaving 7 bases between the germline ends. This CDR3 comprises 13 residues. CDR3 sequence: CASSLYRAETQYF. As DNA, the CDR3 is TGTGCCAGCAGTTTATACAGGGCAGAGACCCAGTACTTC.

The chain recombines TRBV10-3 with TRBJ1-5, with D possibly matching TRBD1 (6 bases). Germline values: CDR1 ENHRY, CDR2 SYGVKD. The CDR3 is 15 amino acids. V was shortened by 0 bases and J by 5 bases, with 11 bases between the two germline ends. DNA for the CDR3: TGTGCCATCAGTGAGTCGAGCAGGGGTGATCAGCCCCAGCATTTT. Translated, it gives CAISESSRGDQPQHF.

CDR3 amino acids: CASSLQGYGYEQYF. The DNA for the CDR3 is TGTGCCAGCAGCTTACAGGGTTATGGTTACGAGCAGTACTTC. The chain has TRBV7-2 and TRBJ2-7, with a possible D match to TRBD1 (5 bases). V was clipped by 2 bases and J by 4 bases, with 12 bases between them. Germline CDR1 reads SGHTA; CDR2 reads FQGNSA. This CDR3 region has 14 residues.

This chain joins TRBV6-1 and TRBJ2-7, with 10 bases aligning to TRBD1. Germline trimming cut 6 bases from V and 3 bases from J; bases unmatched to any gene: 5. From germline, CDR1 is MNHNS and CDR2 SASEGT. The CDR3 runs 14 residues. The CDR3 region has the DNA TGTGCCAGCAGACGGGACAGGGGATACTACGAGCAGTACTTC. Its protein product is CASRRDRGYYEQYF.

This clone is a singleton in its sample. The chain has TRBV19 and TRBJ2-5; 9 bases are a match to TRBD1. J was trimmed by 4 bases and V by 8 bases; bases with no gene match: 11. From germline, CDR1 is LNHDA and CDR2 SQIVND (reference sequence). This CDR3 contains 15 residues. The CDR3 coding sequence is TGTGCCAGTTCCGGGACAGGGAATTCCCGAGAGACCCAGTACTTC. It is translated as CASSGTGNSRETQYF. Supplemented by reference TRBV19 and TRBJ2-5, the full variable domain reads DGGITQSPKYLFRKEGQNVTLSCEQNLNHDAMYWYRQDPGQGLRLIYYSQIVNDFQKGDIAEGYSVSREKKESFPLTVTSAQKNPTAFYLCASSGTGNSRETQYFGPGTRLLVL.

The J gene is TRBJ2-2, the V gene TRBV4-2, with TRBD2 identical over 9 bases. The V segment lost 4 bases and the J segment 1 base; nucleotides outside the gene matches: 7. CDR3 length: 17 residues. Germline values: CDR1 LGHNA, CDR2 YNFKEQ. The DNA for the CDR3 is TGTGCCAGCAGCCTCCGGAAACTAGCGGGGAACACCGGGGAGCTGTTTTTT. Protein product: CASSLRKLAGNTGELFF.

This clone was picked up one time. CDR3 sequence (DNA): TGTGCCAGCAGCTTTGACAGGGACAGTAACCAGCATTTT. Translating gives CASSFDRDSNQHF. The chain couples TRBV5-8 to TRBJ1-5; 7 bases agree with TRBD1. There are 13 residues in the CDR3. In germline, CDR1 is SGHTS, CDR2 YDEGEE. V shed 2 bases and J 12 bases; nucleotides not matched to a gene: 8. Together with reference TRBV5-8 and TRBJ1-5, the CDR3 gives the full variable domain: EAGVTQSPTHLIKTRGQQATLRCSPISGHTSVYWYQQALGLGLQFLLWYDEGEERNRGNFPPRFSGRQFPNYSSELNVNALELEDSALYLCASSFDRDSNQHFGDGTRLSIL.

The rearrangement links TRBV10-3 to TRBJ2-1, with 8 bases matching TRBD1. This CDR3 has 14 residues. After removal of 10 bases from V and 2 bases from J, the junction contained 7 bases not matched to a gene. Germline loops: CDR1 ENHRY, CDR2 SYGVKD. CDR3 protein: CATNDRGTYNEQFF. The CDR3 DNA reads as TGTGCCACTAACGACAGGGGCACCTACAATGAGCAGTTCTTC.

This clone was counted only a few times. The chain couples TRBV30 to TRBJ1-1; the D gene is possibly TRBD1 (6 bases). CDR1 and CDR2 (germline): GTSNPN, SVGIG (reference sequence). V lost 1 base, J lost 9 bases, and 9 bases lay in between. CDR3 size: 11 residues. The CDR3 region has the DNA TGTGCCTGGAGTGGGGACATCAAAGCTTTCTTT. This codes for CAWSGDIKAFF.

This clone was observed a handful of times. The chain links TRBV4-1 to TRBJ2-7; 9 bases fit TRBD2. The CDR3 spans 16 residues. The germline V gene has CDR1 MGHRA and CDR2 YSYEKL. V lost 0 bases to trimming and J lost 3 bases; unmatched junction nucleotides: 6. The CDR3 loop reads CASSQDQTSGLYEQYF. As DNA, the CDR3 is TGCGCCAGCAGCCAAGATCAGACTAGCGGCCTCTACGAGCAGTACTTC.

The table lists this clone with a few counts. The J gene is TRBJ1-1, the V gene TRBV9; D is perhaps TRBD1 (5 bases). The CDR3 length is 13 residues. V was clipped by 4 bases and J by 5 bases, with 12 bases between them. Germline-derived CDR1 and CDR2 are SGDLS and YYNGEE. DNA for the CDR3: TGTGCCAGCAGCCCTGCAGGGTGGACTGAAGCTTTCTTT. Amino acid sequence: CASSPAGWTEAFF.

The rearrangement joins TRBV2 to TRBJ1-1; D might be TRBD1 (6 bases). Between the trimmed V and J ends, which lost 4 bases and 4 bases, there was a span of 13 bases. CDR1 is SNHLY, CDR2 FYNNEI, per germline. CDR3 length equals 14 residues. The DNA for the CDR3 is TGTGCCAGCAGTGGGATAGGGGGGGTCACTGAAGCTTTCTTT. It is translated as CASSGIGGVTEAFF.

The J gene is TRBJ2-6, the V gene TRBV4-3; D remains unclear. The length of the CDR3 is 17 residues. From germline, CDR1 is LGHNA and CDR2 YSLEER. The V gene lost 0 bases and the J gene lost 2 bases, with 11 bases spanning the gap. The CDR3 protein is CASSQDLFGAGANVLTF. The CDR3 bases are TGCGCCAGCAGCCAAGATCTATTCGGAGCTGGGGCCAACGTCCTGACTTTC.

The V and J genes are TRBV5-8 and TRBJ1-5, with D maybe TRBD1 (5 bases). This CDR3 is 15 amino acids long. The germline V gene encodes CDR1 SGHTS and CDR2 YDEGEE. V lost 0 bases, J lost 7 bases, and 14 bases lay in between. The CDR3 DNA sequence: TGTGCCAGCAGCTTGGCCGGCAGGGTGGGACAGCCCCAGCATTTT. Protein product: CASSLAGRVGQPQHF.

V is TRBV15 and J is TRBJ2-7; tentatively, D is TRBD2 (5 bases). CDR1 and CDR2 (germline): LNHNV, YYDKDF (reference sequence). The CDR3 spans 17 residues. V was clipped by 5 bases and J by 2 bases, with 22 bases between them. CDR3: CATSLQTETTNPYEQYF. CDR3 coding DNA: TGTGCCACCAGCTTACAAACTGAGACTACCAATCCCTACGAGCAGTACTTC.

CDR3 region: CASSAPPGTGYSYEQYF. In DNA, the CDR3 is TGTGCCAGCAGTGCCCCCCCCGGCACAGGATACTCCTACGAGCAGTACTTC. The chain uses TRBV28 and TRBJ2-7, with D possibly TRBD1 on 5 matching bases. Per the germline V gene, CDR1 is MDHEN and CDR2 is SYDVKM. CDR3 length equals 17 residues. The ends were cut back, 5 bases at V and 0 bases at J, with 20 bases in the middle.

The chain carries TRBV28 and TRBJ1-1, with 10 bases fitting TRBD1. Germline V gene data show CDR1 as MDHEN and CDR2 as SYDVKM. CDR3 length: 12 residues. V dropped 10 bases and J dropped 9; count of bases not matched to a gene: 8. DNA for the CDR3: TGTGCCACCGTCAGACAGGGGGCCCAAGCTTTCTTT. Its protein product is CATVRQGAQAFF.

The V call is TRBV15, the J call TRBJ2-3; TRBD1 agrees at 8 bases. Germline CDR1 reads LNHNV; CDR2 reads YYDKDF (reference sequence). The CDR3 runs to 14 residues. Trimming cost V 4 bases and J 4 bases; bases outside gene matches: 4. The CDR3 protein is CATSIGTGPDTQYF. The CDR3, as DNA: TGTGCCACCAGCATTGGGACAGGTCCAGATACGCAGTATTTT.